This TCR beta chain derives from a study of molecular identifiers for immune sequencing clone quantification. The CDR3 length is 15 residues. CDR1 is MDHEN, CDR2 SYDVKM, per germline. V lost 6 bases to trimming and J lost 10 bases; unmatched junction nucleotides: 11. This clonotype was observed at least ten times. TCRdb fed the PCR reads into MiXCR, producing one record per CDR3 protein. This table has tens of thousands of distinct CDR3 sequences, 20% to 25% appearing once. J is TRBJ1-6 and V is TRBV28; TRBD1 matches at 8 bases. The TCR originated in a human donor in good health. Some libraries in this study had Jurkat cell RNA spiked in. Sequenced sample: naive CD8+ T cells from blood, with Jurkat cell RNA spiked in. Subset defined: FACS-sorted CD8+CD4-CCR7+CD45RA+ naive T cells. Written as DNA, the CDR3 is TGTGCCAGCAGACAATTGACAGGGGTAGGGTCACCCCTCCACTTT. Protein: CASRQLTGVGSPLHF. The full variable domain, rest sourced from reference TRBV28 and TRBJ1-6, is DVKVTQSSRYLVKRTGEKVFLECVQDMDHENMFWYRQDPGLGLRLIYFSYDVKMKEKGDIPEGYSVSREKKERFSLILESASTNQTSMYLCASRQLTGVGSPLHFGNGTRLTVT.